This TCR beta chain was obtained from a study of blood T cells in healthy people across ages. This CDR3 has 14 amino acids. The J segment lost 2 bases and the V segment lost 5 bases, leaving 4 bases of the junction unmatched. Whole-study findings and limits: One million T cells yielded diversity estimates that were considered underestimates. More naive CD4+ cells and higher diversity were found in long-lived than in aged donors.

As to this clonotype: The antigen is unknown.

For the second PCR, which ran for about 7 to 11 cycles, a sample-barcoded 5' primer and a J-beta primer mix were used. MiXCR was run by TCRdb on the 5' RACE reads, yielding one entry per CDR3 protein. The sample has about 1.4 million distinct CDR3 sequences, approximately 59% seen once. PBMCs numbering at least 6 million were isolated per sample. Sequenced input: blood. This chain connects TRBV12-3 or TRBV12-4 to TRBJ2-5; 8 nucleotides match TRBD1. This clonotype was obtained from a man aged 18 to 29 in good health. The CDR3, as DNA: TGTGCCAGCAGTCCTGACAGGGGACAAGAGACCCAGTACTTC. Its translation is CASSPDRGQETQYF.